The 17 T cell receptor beta chains given below trace back to one sample, sequenced in a study of blood T cell repertoires in COVID-19. Measured with immunoSEQ multiplex PCR; TCRdb has only the in-frame clones, and not every one. The sample lists approximately 11,000 clones; 87% were seen once. Sequencing was performed on peripheral blood. Every receptor here comes from a man between 25 and 39 years old with active or convalescent COVID-19.

The chain uses TRBV6-5 and TRBJ2-1; D possibly corresponds to TRBD2 (7 bases). CDR3 length equals 14 residues. The V end was cut by 6 bases, the J end by 0 bases, with 9 bases between. The germline V gene has CDR1 MNHEY and CDR2 SVGAGI. The DNA for the CDR3 is TGTGCCAGCAGAGGGGGGGGCTCCTACAATGAGCAGTTCTTC. Protein: CASRGGGSYNEQFF.

The V gene is TRBV7-6, the J gene TRBJ1-3; 7 bases match TRBD1. This CDR3 is built from 15 residues. Germline V CDR1 and CDR2: SGHVS, FNYEAQ. V was clipped by 5 bases and J by 0 bases; unmatched bases: 4. CDR3 nucleotide sequence: TGTGCCAGCAGCCGGGGACAGATCTCTGGAAACACCATATATTTT. Translating gives CASSRGQISGNTIYF.

The V and J genes are TRBV19 and TRBJ1-6; 7 bases map to TRBD1. V shed 8 bases and J 0 bases; nucleotides not matched to a gene: 16. The CDR3 is 19 amino acids. Germline CDR1 reads LNHDA; CDR2 reads SQIVND (reference sequence). The chain's CDR3 is CASRHNTGQESSYNSPLHF. Written as DNA, the CDR3 is TGTGCCAGTCGCCATAATACTGGACAGGAGAGCTCCTATAATTCACCCCTCCACTTT.

The V gene is TRBV2, the J gene TRBJ2-3, with D possibly being TRBD1 (6 bases). Trimming stripped 7 bases from V and 0 bases from J, with 11 bases between. The CDR3 is 14 amino acids. Germline CDR1 SNHLY, CDR2 FYNNEI. The DNA of the CDR3 is TGTGCCAGCACCAGTCAGGGGAGCACAGATACGCAGTATTTT. Its translation is CASTSQGSTDTQYF.

This chain joins TRBV30 and TRBJ1-1; D perhaps matches TRBD1 (6 bases). The CDR3 length is 15 residues. V gave up 4 bases and J gave up 5 bases, with 20 bases separating them. Germline V CDR1 and CDR2: GTSNPN, SVGIG (reference sequence). The CDR3 DNA reads TGTGCCTGGAAGCGTAAATCAGGGGATGGGACTGAAGCTTTCTTT. This translates into CAWKRKSGDGTEAFF.

The CDR3 DNA follows: TGCGCCAGCAGCCTCGGGAGCACCTCGGACAATGAGCAGTTCTTC. Its translation is CASSLGSTSDNEQFF. The chain is built from TRBV5-1 and TRBJ2-1; D might be TRBD2 (6 bases). The V end was cut by 4 bases, the J end by 5 bases, with 16 bases between. The CDR3 covers 15 residues. In germline, CDR1 is SGHRS, CDR2 YFSETQ.

The J gene is TRBJ2-7, the V gene TRBV27; TRBD1 agrees at 7 bases. This CDR3 is built from 16 residues. With 2 bases clipped from V and 0 bases from J, the junction kept 7 bases outside the gene matches. CDR1 is MNHEY, CDR2 SMNVEV, per germline (reference sequence). DNA for the CDR3: TGTGCCAGCAGTTTACTTGGACAGGTTACCTCCTACGAGCAGTACGTC. Residues: CASSLLGQVTSYEQYV.

The genes are TRBV19 and TRBJ1-1; possible D gene TRBD1, 5 bases. CDR1 is LNHDA and CDR2 is SQIVND in the germline V gene (reference sequence). The CDR3 has 15 amino acids. V lost 3 bases and J lost 1, with 12 bases in between. CDR3 in amino acids: CASSIFGRANTEAFF. The CDR3 nucleotides read TGTGCCAGTAGTATTTTCGGCAGGGCGAACACTGAAGCTTTCTTT.

J is TRBJ2-7 and V is TRBV28; tentatively, D is TRBD2 (6 bases). V shed 7 bases and J shed 5 bases, with 12 bases lying between them. Germline-derived CDR1 and CDR2 are MDHEN and SYDVKM. The CDR3 totals 12 residues. CDR3 amino acids: CASTGSGDEQYV. CDR3 sequence (DNA): TGTGCCAGCACCGGTTCGGGGGACGAGCAGTACGTC.

This sequence joins TRBV7-2 and TRBJ2-3; 11 bases match TRBD2. The CDR3 is 16 residues long. V shed 0 bases and J 6 bases; nucleotides not matched to a gene: 5. From germline, CDR1 is SGHTA and CDR2 FQGNSA. The CDR3 DNA is TGTGCCAGCAGCTTAGCGGGTAGCGGGGGGGCCGATACGCAGTATTTT. Its protein product is CASSLAGSGGADTQYF.

This sequence joins TRBV2 and TRBJ2-1; D unclear. The CDR3 contains 12 residues. Per the germline V gene, CDR1 is SNHLY and CDR2 is FYNNEI. Trimming removed 0 bases from V and 7 bases from J, with 4 bases in between. The CDR3 DNA reads TGTGCCAGCAGTGAAGCGACAAATGAGCAGTTCTTC. This encodes CASSEATNEQFF. Complete variable domain (other parts from reference TRBV2 and TRBJ2-1): EPEVTQTPSHQVTQMGQEVILRCVPISNHLYFYWYRQILGQKVEFLVSFYNNEISEKSEIFDDQFSVERPDGSNFTLKIRSTKLEDSAMYFCASSEATNEQFFGPGTRLTVL.

This clone is medium-sized in the sample. This sample includes further DNA sequences coding for the same CDR3. V usage is TRBV7-8 and J usage is TRBJ1-4, with 9 bases lining up with TRBD1. V trimming: 4 bases; J trimming: 7 bases; junction bases outside the gene matches: 25. Germline assignment: CDR1 SGHVS and CDR2 FQNEAQ. CDR3 size: 21 residues. The CDR3 DNA follows: TGTGCCAGCAGCTCTTACCCTATCACCGGGACAGGGCCCGAACTGGGTGAAAAACTGTTTTTT. Translation gives CASSSYPITGTGPELGEKLFF.

The V and J genes are TRBV6-5 and TRBJ2-3; no firm D call. V lost 4 bases to trimming and J lost 4 bases, with 9 bases between them. The CDR3 is 13 residues long. CDR1 and CDR2 (germline): MNHEY, SVGAGI. CDR3 DNA sequence: TGTGCCAGCAGTTTATCCTGGCCAGATACGCAGTATTTT. Translating gives CASSLSWPDTQYF.

The chain uses TRBV18 and TRBJ2-5, with D tentatively TRBD1 (5 bases). In germline, CDR1 is KGHSH, CDR2 LQKENI. Trimming left V 0 bases short and J 1 base short, with 12 bases between. The CDR3 consists of 16 residues. The CDR3 nucleotides are TGTGCCAGCTCACCACCGACTCGCGACAGCCAAGAGACCCAGTACTTC. Translating gives CASSPPTRDSQETQYF.

This clone was observed a few times. V gene TRBV7-3 combines with J gene TRBJ2-1; 9 nucleotides line up with TRBD2. V trimming: 0 bases; J trimming: 8 bases; junction bases outside the gene matches: 8. The germline V gene has CDR1 SGHTA and CDR2 FQGTGA. The CDR3 length is 16 residues. CDR3: CASSLTVASGVHEQFF. The CDR3 DNA is TGTGCCAGCAGCTTAACGGTGGCTAGCGGGGTCCATGAGCAGTTCTTC.

This clone came up a few times. The chain uses TRBV4-1 and TRBJ1-5; D gene uncertain. Germline-derived CDR1 and CDR2 are MGHRA and YSYEKL. CDR3 length: 13 amino acids. Trimming left V 3 bases short and J 4 bases short, with 7 bases between. DNA for the CDR3: TGCGCCAGCAGCCAGTATGAGAATCAGCCCCAGCATTTT. Translated, it gives CASSQYENQPQHF.

The rearrangement joins TRBV12-3 or TRBV12-4 to TRBJ2-5, with a possible D match to TRBD2 (6 bases). V lost 1 base, J lost 5 bases, and 8 bases lay in between. The CDR3 covers 13 residues. CDR3 DNA: TGTGCCAGCAGTTTAGTAGGAGGGGAGACCCAGTACTTC. Its protein product is CASSLVGGETQYF.